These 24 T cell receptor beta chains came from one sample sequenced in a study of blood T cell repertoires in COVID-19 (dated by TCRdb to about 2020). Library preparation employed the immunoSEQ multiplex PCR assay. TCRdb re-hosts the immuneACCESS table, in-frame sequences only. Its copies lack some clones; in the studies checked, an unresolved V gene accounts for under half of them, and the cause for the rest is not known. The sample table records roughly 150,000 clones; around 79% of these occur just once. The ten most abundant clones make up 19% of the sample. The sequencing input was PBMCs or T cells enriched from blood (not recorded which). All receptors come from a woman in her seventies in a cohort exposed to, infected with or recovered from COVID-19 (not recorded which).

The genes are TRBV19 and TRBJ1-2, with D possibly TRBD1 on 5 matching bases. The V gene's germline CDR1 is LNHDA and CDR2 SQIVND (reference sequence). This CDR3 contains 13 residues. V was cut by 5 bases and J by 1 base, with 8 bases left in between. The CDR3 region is CASSVQGNYGYTF. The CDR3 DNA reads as TGTGCCAGTAGTGTTCAGGGTAACTATGGCTACACCTTC.

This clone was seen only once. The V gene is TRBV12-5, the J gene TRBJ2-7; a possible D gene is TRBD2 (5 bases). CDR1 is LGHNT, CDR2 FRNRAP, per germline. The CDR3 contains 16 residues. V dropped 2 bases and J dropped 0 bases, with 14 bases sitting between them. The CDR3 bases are TGTGCTAGTGGTTTGAGTCAGCGGCCCCGCTCCTACGAGCAGTACTTC. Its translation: CASGLSQRPRSYEQYF.

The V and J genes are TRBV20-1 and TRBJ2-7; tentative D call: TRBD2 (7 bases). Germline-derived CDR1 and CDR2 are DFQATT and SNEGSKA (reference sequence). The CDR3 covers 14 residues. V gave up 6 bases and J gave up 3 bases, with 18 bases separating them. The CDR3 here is CSASPGGQHYEQYF. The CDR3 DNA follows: TGCAGTGCCAGTCCCGGGGGGCAACACTACGAGCAGTACTTC.

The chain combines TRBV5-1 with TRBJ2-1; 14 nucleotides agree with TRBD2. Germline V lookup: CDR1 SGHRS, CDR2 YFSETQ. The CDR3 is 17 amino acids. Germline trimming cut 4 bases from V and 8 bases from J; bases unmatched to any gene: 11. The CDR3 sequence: CASSLGLAGASRDEQFF. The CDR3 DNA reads TGCGCCAGCAGCCTGGGACTAGCGGGAGCGTCTAGGGATGAGCAGTTCTTC.

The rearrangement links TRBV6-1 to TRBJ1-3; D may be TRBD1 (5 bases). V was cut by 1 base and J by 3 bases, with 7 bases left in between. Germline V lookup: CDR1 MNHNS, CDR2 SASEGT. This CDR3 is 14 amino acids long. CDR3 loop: CASSEVDSGNTIYF. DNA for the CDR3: TGTGCCAGCAGTGAAGTAGACAGTGGAAACACCATATATTTT.

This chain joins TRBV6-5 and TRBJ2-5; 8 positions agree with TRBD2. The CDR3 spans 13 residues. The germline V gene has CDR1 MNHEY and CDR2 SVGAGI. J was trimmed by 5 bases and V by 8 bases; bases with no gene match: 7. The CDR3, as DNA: TGTGCCAGCCGAATGGGACTAGTCGAGACCCAGTACTTC. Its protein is CASRMGLVETQYF.

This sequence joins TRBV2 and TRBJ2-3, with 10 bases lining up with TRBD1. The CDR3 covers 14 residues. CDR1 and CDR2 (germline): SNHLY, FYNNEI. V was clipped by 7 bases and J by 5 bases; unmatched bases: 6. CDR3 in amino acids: CASNRDRGGDTQYF. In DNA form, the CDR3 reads TGTGCCAGCAATAGGGACAGGGGCGGAGATACGCAGTATTTT.

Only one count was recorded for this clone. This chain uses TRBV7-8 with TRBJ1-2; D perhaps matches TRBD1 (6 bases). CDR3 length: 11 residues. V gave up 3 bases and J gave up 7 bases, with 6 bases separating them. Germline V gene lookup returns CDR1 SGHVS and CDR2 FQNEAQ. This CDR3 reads CASSFRGGYTF. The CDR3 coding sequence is TGTGCCAGCAGCTTCAGGGGTGGCTACACCTTC.

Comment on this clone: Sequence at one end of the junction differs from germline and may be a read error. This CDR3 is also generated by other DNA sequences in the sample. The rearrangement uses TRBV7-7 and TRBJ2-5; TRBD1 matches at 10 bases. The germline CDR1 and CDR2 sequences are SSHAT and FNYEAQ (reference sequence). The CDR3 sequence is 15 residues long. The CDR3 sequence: CASSSGQGPQETQYF. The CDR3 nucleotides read TGTGCTAGCAGTTCGGGACAGGGGCCGCAAGAGACCCAGTACTTC.

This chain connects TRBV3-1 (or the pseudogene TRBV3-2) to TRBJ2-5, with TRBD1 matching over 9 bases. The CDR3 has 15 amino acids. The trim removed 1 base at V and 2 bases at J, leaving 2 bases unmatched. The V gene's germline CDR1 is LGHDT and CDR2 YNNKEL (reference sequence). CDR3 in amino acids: CASSQGDREQETQYF. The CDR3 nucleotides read TGTGCCAGCAGCCAAGGGGACAGGGAACAAGAGACCCAGTACTTC.

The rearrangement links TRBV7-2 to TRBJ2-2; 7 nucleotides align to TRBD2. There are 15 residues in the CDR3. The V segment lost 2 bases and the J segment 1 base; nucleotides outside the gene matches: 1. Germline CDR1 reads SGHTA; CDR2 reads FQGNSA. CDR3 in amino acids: CASSLWTRNTGELFF. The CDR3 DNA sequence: TGTGCCAGCAGCTTATGGACTAGGAACACCGGGGAGCTGTTTTTT.

As DNA, the CDR3 is TGCGCCAGCAGCTTGACGGCACAAGGACTCCAACAAAAACTGTTTTTT. Residues: CASSLTAQGLQQKLFF. J is TRBJ1-4 and V is TRBV5-1; D gene unclear. Germline-derived CDR1 and CDR2 are SGHRS and YFSETQ. This CDR3 has 16 residues. The V end lost 1 base, the J end lost 9 bases, and 19 bases lay between the germline ends.

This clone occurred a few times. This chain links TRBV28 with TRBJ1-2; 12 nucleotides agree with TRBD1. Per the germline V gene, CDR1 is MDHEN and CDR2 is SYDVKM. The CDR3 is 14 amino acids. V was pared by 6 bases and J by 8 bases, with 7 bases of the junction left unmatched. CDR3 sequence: CASRWGQGAPGYTF. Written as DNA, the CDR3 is TGTGCCAGCAGGTGGGGACAGGGGGCGCCCGGCTACACCTTC.

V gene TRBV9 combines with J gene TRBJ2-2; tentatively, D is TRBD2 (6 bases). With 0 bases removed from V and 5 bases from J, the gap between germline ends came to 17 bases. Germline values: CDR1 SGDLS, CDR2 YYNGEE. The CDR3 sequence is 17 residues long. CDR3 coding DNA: TGTGCCAGCAGCGTAGTAGGGACCGGGAGAAGGACCGGGGAGCTGTTTTTT. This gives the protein CASSVVGTGRRTGELFF.

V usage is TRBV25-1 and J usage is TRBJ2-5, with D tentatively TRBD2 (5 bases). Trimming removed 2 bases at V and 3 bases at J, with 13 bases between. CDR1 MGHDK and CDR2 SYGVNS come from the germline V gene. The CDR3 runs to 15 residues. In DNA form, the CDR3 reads TGTGCCAGCAGTGAACCCGGGGTCGGGGAAGAGACCCAGTACTTC. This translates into CASSEPGVGEETQYF.

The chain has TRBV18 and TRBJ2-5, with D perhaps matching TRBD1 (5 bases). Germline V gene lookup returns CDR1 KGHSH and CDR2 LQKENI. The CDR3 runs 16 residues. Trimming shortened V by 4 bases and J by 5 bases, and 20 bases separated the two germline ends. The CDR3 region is CASSRLDRRGLETQYF. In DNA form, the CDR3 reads TGTGCCAGCTCACGACTCGACAGACGAGGATTGGAGACCCAGTACTTC.

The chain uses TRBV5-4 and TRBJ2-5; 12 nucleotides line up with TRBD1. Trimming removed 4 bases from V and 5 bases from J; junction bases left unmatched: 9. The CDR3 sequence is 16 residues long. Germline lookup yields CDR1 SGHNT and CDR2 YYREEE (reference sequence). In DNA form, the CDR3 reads TGTGCCAGCAGCCAGAAAGGGACAGGGGGCGCGGAGACCCAGTACTTC. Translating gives CASSQKGTGGAETQYF. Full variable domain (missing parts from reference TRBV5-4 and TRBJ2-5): ETGVTQSPTHLIKTRGQQVTLRCSSQSGHNTVSWYQQALGQGPQFIFQYYREEENGRGNFPPRFSGLQFPNYSSELNVNALELDDSALYLCASSQKGTGGAETQYFGPGTRLLVL.

CDR3 nucleotides: TGTGCCAGCAGCGTAGGGGTTGTTTCGGGACAGGGGATGAACACTGAAGCTTTCTTT. Its protein is CASSVGVVSGQGMNTEAFF. The chain joins TRBV9 to TRBJ1-1, with 10 bases matching TRBD1. The V gene's germline CDR1 is SGDLS and CDR2 YYNGEE. CDR3 length: 19 amino acids. Unmatched junction bases numbered 11, after V lost 0 bases and J lost 0 bases.

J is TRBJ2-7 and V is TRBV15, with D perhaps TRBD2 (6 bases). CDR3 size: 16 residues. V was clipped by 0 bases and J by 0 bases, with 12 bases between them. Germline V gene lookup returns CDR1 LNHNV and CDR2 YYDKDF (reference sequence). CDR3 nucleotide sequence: TGTGCCACCAGCAGAGATTATCAGGGAGGCTCCTACGAGCAGTACTTC. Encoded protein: CATSRDYQGGSYEQYF.

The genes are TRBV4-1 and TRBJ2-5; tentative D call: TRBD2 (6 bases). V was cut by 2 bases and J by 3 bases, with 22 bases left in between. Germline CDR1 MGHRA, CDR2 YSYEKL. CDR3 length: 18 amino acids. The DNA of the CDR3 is TGCGCCAGCAGCCAAAATACTTCACACAGGAGGGAGAAAGAGACCCAGTACTTC. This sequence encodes CASSQNTSHRREKETQYF.

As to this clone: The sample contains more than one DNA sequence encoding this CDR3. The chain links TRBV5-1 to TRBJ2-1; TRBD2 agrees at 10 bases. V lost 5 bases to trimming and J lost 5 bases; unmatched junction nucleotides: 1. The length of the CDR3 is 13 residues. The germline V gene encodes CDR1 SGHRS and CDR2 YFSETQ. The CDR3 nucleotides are TGCGCCAGCAGTCTAGCGGGAGACAATGAGCAGTTCTTC. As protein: CASSLAGDNEQFF.

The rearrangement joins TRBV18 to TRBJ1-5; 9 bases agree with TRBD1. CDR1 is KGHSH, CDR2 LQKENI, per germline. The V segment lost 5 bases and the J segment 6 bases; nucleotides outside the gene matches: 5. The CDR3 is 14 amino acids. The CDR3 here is CASSSGQGAQPQHF. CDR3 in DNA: TGTGCCAGCTCATCGGGACAGGGAGCTCAGCCCCAGCATTTT.

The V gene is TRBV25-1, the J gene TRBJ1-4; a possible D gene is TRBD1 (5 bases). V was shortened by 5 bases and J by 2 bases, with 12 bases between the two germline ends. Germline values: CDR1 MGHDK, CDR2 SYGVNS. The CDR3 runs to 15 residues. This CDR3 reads CASSTQRGTNEKLFF. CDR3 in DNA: TGTGCCAGCAGTACCCAACGGGGGACTAATGAAAAACTGTTTTTT.

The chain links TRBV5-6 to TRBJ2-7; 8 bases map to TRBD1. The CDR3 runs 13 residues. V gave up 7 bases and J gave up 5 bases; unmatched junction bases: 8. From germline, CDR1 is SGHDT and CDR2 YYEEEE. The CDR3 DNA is TGTGCCAGCTTCCGAGCACAGGGGGACGAGCAGTACTTC. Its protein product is CASFRAQGDEQYF.